These 21 T cell receptor beta chains originate from one sample sequenced in a study of shared clonotypes between healthy human individuals. The method was immunoSEQ multiplex PCR; TCRdb's version includes in-frame clones alone and lacks a portion of them. The sample has around 1,000,000 clones, roughly 80% seen once; the top ten hold 0.89%. What was sequenced was memory CD4+ T cells from PBMCs. Subset meaning: CD45RA-negative fraction. The receptors were sampled from a man younger than 30 in good health. Some clones in this sample may be carry-over from other donors' samples.

The chain recombines TRBV9 with TRBJ2-5; D not resolved. Germline V CDR1 and CDR2: SGDLS, YYNGEE. The V gene lost 1 base and the J gene lost 1 base, with 8 bases spanning the gap. The CDR3 totals 14 residues. In nucleotides, the CDR3 is TGTGCCAGCAGCGTACGCGCTACCCAAGAGACCCAGTACTTC. Amino acids: CASSVRATQETQYF. The full variable domain, with the rest looked up from reference TRBV9 and TRBJ2-5, is DSGVTQTPKHLITATGQRVTLRCSPRSGDLSVYWYQQSLDQGLQFLIQYYNGEERAKGNILERFSAQQFPDLHSELNLSSLELGDSALYFCASSVRATQETQYFGPGTRLLVL.

The chain recombines TRBV27 with TRBJ1-5, with D perhaps matching TRBD1 (5 bases). Germline values: CDR1 MNHEY, CDR2 SMNVEV (reference sequence). Trimming shortened V by 7 bases and J by 7 bases, and 20 bases separated the two germline ends. This CDR3 region has 15 residues. The chain's CDR3 is CASTPMGGWEQPQHF. The CDR3 nucleotides read TGTGCCAGCACCCCCATGGGGGGGTGGGAGCAGCCCCAGCATTTT.

The chain links TRBV10-3 to TRBJ1-1, with no clear D. The CDR3 length is 13 residues. The germline V gene encodes CDR1 ENHRY and CDR2 SYGVKD. V dropped 0 bases and J dropped 7 bases, with 9 bases sitting between them. CDR3 in amino acids: CAISESGYIEAFF. The DNA for the CDR3 is TGTGCCATCAGTGAGTCAGGGTATATTGAAGCTTTCTTT.

This chain links TRBV30 with TRBJ2-7, with D perhaps assigned TRBD1 or TRBD2 (5 bases each). There are 12 residues in the CDR3. CDR1 and CDR2 from the germline V gene are GTSNPN and SVGIG (reference sequence). The germline V and J ends were trimmed by 5 bases and 7 bases, with 15 bases remaining between them. Here the CDR3 reads CAWGQRWGEQYF. Here the CDR3 DNA reads TGTGCCTGGGGTCAGAGATGGGGGGAGCAGTACTTC.

About this clone itself: Possible read error: a much larger clone is one base away. The genes are TRBV14 and TRBJ2-7; D not certain. Trimming shortened V by 3 bases and J by 3 bases, and 6 bases separated the two germline ends. Germline V CDR1 and CDR2: SGHDN, FVKESK. The CDR3 spans 12 residues. CDR3 in amino acids: CASSQDGYEQYF. CDR3 DNA sequence: TGTGCCAGCAGCCAGGACGGCTACGAGCAGTACTTC.

This chain uses TRBV7-9 with TRBJ2-1, with D possibly matching TRBD2 (6 bases). V shed 2 bases and J shed 5 bases, with 13 bases lying between them. This CDR3 is 15 amino acids long. CDR1 and CDR2 (germline): SEHNR, FQNEAQ (reference sequence). The CDR3 coding sequence is TGTGCCAGCAGCTTAACGGGGACTTCCCACAATGAGCAGTTCTTC. It codes for CASSLTGTSHNEQFF.

This clone was seen only a few times. This chain links TRBV27 with TRBJ1-2; 7 nucleotides align to TRBD1. V lost 6 bases and J lost 3; bases outside the gene matches: 10. The germline V gene has CDR1 MNHEY and CDR2 SMNVEV (reference sequence). There are 15 residues in the CDR3. The CDR3 loop is CASRPIDREDYGYTF. Here the CDR3 DNA reads TGTGCCAGCAGACCCATAGACAGGGAGGACTATGGCTACACCTTC.

The chain's CDR3 is CATAPDRGTEAFF. The CDR3 region has the DNA TGTGCCACCGCACCCGACAGGGGCACTGAAGCTTTCTTT. This sequence joins TRBV5-5 and TRBJ1-1; 8 nucleotides agree with TRBD1. Per the germline V gene, CDR1 is SGHKS and CDR2 is YYEKEE (reference sequence). The CDR3 runs to 13 residues. V was clipped by 9 bases and J by 4 bases; unmatched bases: 8.

This sequence joins TRBV5-8 and TRBJ2-5; D is uncertain. V was cut by 4 bases and J by 5 bases, with 12 bases left in between. This CDR3 contains 13 residues. CDR1 is SGHTS and CDR2 is YDEGEE in the germline V gene. CDR3 amino acids: CASSRLRQETQYF. DNA for the CDR3: TGTGCCAGCAGCCGCCTCCGGCAGGAGACCCAGTACTTC. The full variable domain, in which reference TRBV5-8 and TRBJ2-5 provide the parts outside the CDR3, is EAGVTQSPTHLIKTRGQQATLRCSPISGHTSVYWYQQALGLGLQFLLWYDEGEERNRGNFPPRFSGRQFPNYSSELNVNALELEDSALYLCASSRLRQETQYFGPGTRLLVL.

This clone was seen just once. This same CDR3 is encoded by further DNA sequences in the sample. The chain joins TRBV18 to TRBJ2-2; D gene ambiguous. Per the germline V gene, CDR1 is KGHSH and CDR2 is LQKENI. There are 14 residues in the CDR3. The germline V and J ends were trimmed by 1 base and 5 bases, with 8 bases remaining between them. CDR3 region: CASSPRQGTGELFF. CDR3 nucleotides: TGTGCCAGCTCACCACGGCAAGGGACCGGGGAGCTGTTTTTT.

The V and J genes are TRBV28 and TRBJ2-1; D perhaps matches TRBD2 (6 bases). From germline, CDR1 is MDHEN and CDR2 SYDVKM. V lost 7 bases and J lost 3, with 16 bases in between. The CDR3 spans 15 residues. The CDR3 protein is CASNKRREYYNEQFF. The CDR3 DNA reads as TGTGCCAGCAATAAGAGGCGGGAATACTACAATGAGCAGTTCTTC.

DNA of the CDR3: TGCGCCAGCTCCGATGGGGCGAACAGGGTCTACGAGCAGTACTTC. This translates into CASSDGANRVYEQYF. The chain joins TRBV4-3 to TRBJ2-7, with D possibly being TRBD1 (6 bases). Trimming cost V 8 bases and J 3 bases, with 20 bases left between them. Per germline, CDR1 LGHNA and CDR2 YSLEER. This CDR3 is built from 15 residues.

The chain uses TRBV28 and TRBJ2-1, with a weak D call TRBD2 (6 bases). From germline, CDR1 is MDHEN and CDR2 SYDVKM. This CDR3 region has 15 residues. Trimming stripped 6 bases from V and 3 bases from J, with 15 bases between. In nucleotides, the CDR3 is TGTGCCAGCAGCTATAGCGGTTCCTACTACAATGAGCAGTTCTTC. It specifies CASSYSGSYYNEQFF.

V is TRBV5-4 and J is TRBJ1-5; D unclear. This CDR3 contains 14 residues. V shed 3 bases and J shed 1 base, with 8 bases lying between them. Germline-derived CDR1 and CDR2 are SGHNT and YYREEE (reference sequence). This CDR3 is CASSSQGSNQPQHF. CDR3 bases: TGTGCCAGCAGCTCGCAAGGGAGCAATCAGCCCCAGCATTTT.

The chain has TRBV10-3 and TRBJ1-4; TRBD1 matches at 7 bases. The CDR3 has 16 amino acids. With V trimmed by 6 bases and J by 5 bases, 12 bases remained unmatched. Germline CDR1 reads ENHRY; CDR2 reads SYGVKD. The CDR3 region is CAIRSSMTGINEKLFF. In DNA form, the CDR3 reads TGTGCCATCAGATCATCTATGACAGGGATAAATGAAAAACTGTTTTTT.

The J gene is TRBJ2-4, the V gene TRBV28, with D unresolved. V lost 2 bases and J lost 8, with 13 bases in between. The CDR3 has 14 amino acids. Germline CDR1 and CDR2: MDHEN and SYDVKM. The CDR3 region has the DNA TGTGCCAGCAGTTTAACCCCAAATGGGGACATTCAGTACTTC. It specifies CASSLTPNGDIQYF.

The chain combines TRBV5-1 with TRBJ2-1; TRBD1 agrees at 7 bases. The CDR3 contains 15 residues. After removal of 0 bases from V and 7 bases from J, the junction contained 7 bases not matched to a gene. Germline CDR1 SGHRS, CDR2 YFSETQ. The CDR3 here is CASSLGMGDRNEQFF. DNA for the CDR3: TGCGCCAGCAGCTTGGGAATGGGGGACAGAAATGAGCAGTTCTTC. Supplemented by reference TRBV5-1 and TRBJ2-1, the full variable domain reads KAGVTQTPRYLIKTRGQQVTLSCSPISGHRSVSWYQQTPGQGLQFLFEYFSETQRNKGNFPGRFSGRQFSNSRSEMNVSTLELGDSALYLCASSLGMGDRNEQFFGPGTRLTVL.

The chain uses TRBV27 and TRBJ2-3, with a weak D call TRBD2 (6 bases). The CDR3 is 14 amino acids. Trimming took 7 bases from V and 5 from J, leaving 16 bases between them. Germline values: CDR1 MNHEY, CDR2 SMNVEV (reference sequence). CDR3 loop: CASNPGLRGDTQYF. CDR3 nucleotide sequence: TGTGCCAGCAACCCGGGACTTCGGGGAGATACGCAGTATTTT.

This clone was counted a few times. The chain is built from TRBV4-2 and TRBJ2-7; 7 bases align to TRBD1. Germline CDR1 and CDR2: LGHNA and YNFKEQ. The ends lost 0 bases at V and 3 bases at J; junction bases unmatched: 8. The CDR3 consists of 16 residues. CDR3 DNA sequence: TGTGCCAGCAGCCAAGATTGGGCAGGGGGAATCTACGAGCAGTACTTC. Translation: CASSQDWAGGIYEQYF.

The V gene is TRBV2, the J gene TRBJ2-7; possibly TRBD2 for D (6 bases). Trimming cost V 2 bases and J 5 bases, with 10 bases left between them. Germline CDR1 and CDR2: SNHLY and FYNNEI. There are 13 residues in the CDR3. The CDR3: CASSEIGGNEQYF. The CDR3 DNA reads TGTGCCAGCAGTGAAATAGGAGGGAACGAGCAGTACTTC.

The gene calls are TRBV30 and TRBJ2-5; D remains unclear. CDR1 and CDR2 from the germline V gene are GTSNPN and SVGIG (reference sequence). V was shortened by 2 bases and J by 2 bases, with 12 bases between the two germline ends. This CDR3 has 14 residues. CDR3 nucleotide sequence: TGTGCCTGGAGTCCCCCGGGCCGGCAAGAGACCCAGTACTTC. It encodes CAWSPPGRQETQYF.